The rows below give T cell receptor beta chains drawn from one sample of a study of patients and donors after allogeneic stem cell transplantation. TCRdb recomputed calls from the RT-PCR reads with MiXCR, one row per CDR3 protein. The repertoire includes 150,000 to 200,000 distinct CDR3 sequences, roughly two fifths of them detected once, and 33% sits in the top ten. The sample comprised blood, either unsorted or a sorted T cell fraction (not recorded which). The receptors stem from a human donor who was either an allogeneic HSCT recipient or a stem cell or donor lymphocyte infusion donor (not recorded which). It is not recorded whose cells these are; they may come from a transplant donor. CDR3s include the opening cysteine and the closing phenylalanine or tryptophan. A D gene is named only where the DNA matches it firmly. Expanded clones get a size class; other rows say once, few or many, or leave the size out.

cdr3_nt	cdr3_aa	cdr3_length	clone_size	v_call	j_call	d_call
TGTGCCAGCAGCCAAGCTCCGGGAGAGAAGGGGAGCCGAAACACCATATATTTT	CASSQAPGEKGSRNTIYF	18	.	TRBV4-2	TRBJ1-3	.
TGCGCCAGCAGCTTGGCCGTGGGGTTGAACAATGAGCAGTTCTTC	CASSLAVGLNNEQFF	15	many	TRBV5-1	TRBJ2-1	.
TGCAGCGTTCCCCGGGACAGGGGGCTTCAGGGCTACACCTTC	CSVPRDRGLQGYTF	14	.	TRBV29-1	TRBJ1-2	TRBD1
TGTGCCAGCACCCCCCTGGGCCCGAATTACTACGAGCAGTACTTC	CASTPLGPNYYEQYF	15	.	TRBV12-3/TRBV12-4	TRBJ2-7	.
TGTGCCAGCAGTTTACTAGCGGGCACCAGCAATGAGCAGTTCTTC	CASSLLAGTSNEQFF	15	.	TRBV12-3/TRBV12-4	TRBJ2-1	TRBD2
TGCAGTGCCCGAGCCCTAGGGACTAGCACAGATACGCAGTATTTT	CSARALGTSTDTQYF	15	.	TRBV20-1	TRBJ2-3	.
TGTGCCAGCAGCTTCATCCGGCGGAGGAACACTGAAGCTTTCTTT	CASSFIRRRNTEAFF	15	few	TRBV7-3	TRBJ1-1	.
TGTGCCAGCAGTTTCGTGGACAGGGGGAATCAGCCCCAGCATTTT	CASSFVDRGNQPQHF	15	few	TRBV28	TRBJ1-5	TRBD1
TGTGCCAGCAGCCCATCGACAGGGGTTGTCACCGGGGAGCTGTTTTTT	CASSPSTGVVTGELFF	16	.	TRBV7-9	TRBJ2-2	TRBD1
TGTGCCAGCAGCACCCCACGGGGGCTAGCGGGAGGTGGAATCAGGGAGCTGTTTTTT	CASSTPRGLAGGGIRELFF	19	.	TRBV9	TRBJ2-2	TRBD2
TGTGCCAGCAGTTTAGCCAGGGGTGGCTACACCTTC	CASSLARGGYTF	12	many	TRBV12-3/TRBV12-4	TRBJ1-2	.
TGTGCCAGCAGTTTATGGGGAGACACCGGGGAGCTGTTTTTT	CASSLWGDTGELFF	14	.	TRBV28	TRBJ2-2	.
TGCAGTGCTATCTCGGGGTTCTCTGGAAACACCATATATTTT	CSAISGFSGNTIYF	14	few	TRBV20-1	TRBJ1-3	.
TGTGCCAGCAGTCCAAGGACAAGTGGAGATGGCTACACCTTC	CASSPRTSGDGYTF	14	.	TRBV6-1	TRBJ1-2	.
TGTGCCAGCAGTGGGGGCGGGACTCCCACAGATACGCAGTATTTT	CASSGGGTPTDTQYF	15	few	TRBV6-2/TRBV6-3	TRBJ2-3	.
TGCAGTGCCCTCCGGGACGGCTCCTACGAGCAGTACTTC	CSALRDGSYEQYF	13	.	TRBV20-1	TRBJ2-7	.
TGCAGCGTTGACCCTTCGACAGGGGGAATCTCTGAAGCTTTCTTT	CSVDPSTGGISEAFF	15	few	TRBV29-1	TRBJ1-1	TRBD1
TGTGCCAGCAGTCAGATTCGGCGACGTTGGAACACTGAAGCTTTCTTT	CASSQIRRRWNTEAFF	16	many	TRBV6-5	TRBJ1-1	.
TGTGCCAGCAGCCCAAGTAACAATGAGCAGTTCTTC	CASSPSNNEQFF	12	.	TRBV4-2	TRBJ2-1	.
TGTGCCAGCAGTTACGGCAGGGCCAACTATGGCTACACCTTC	CASSYGRANYGYTF	14	few	TRBV6-6	TRBJ1-2	.
TGTGCCAGCAGCCAGTGGACAGGCCAACCTGACGAGCAGTACTTC	CASSQWTGQPDEQYF	15	.	TRBV14	TRBJ2-7	TRBD1
TGTGCCAGCAGCTTAGCCAGGGGGCTCTACAATGAGCAGTTCTTC	CASSLARGLYNEQFF	15	.	TRBV7-9	TRBJ2-1	TRBD1